Following are 15 T cell receptor beta chains from one sample sequenced in a study of blood T cell repertoires in COVID-19. Assay: immunoSEQ multiplex PCR; the TCRdb copy retains only in-frame clones and omits some. The sample lists roughly 200,000 clones, approximately 90% occurring once. The material sequenced was PBMCs or T cells enriched from blood (not recorded which). These receptor sequences come from a man aged 18 to 35 with acute COVID-19.

The chain combines TRBV19 with TRBJ1-6; TRBD1 might be the D (5 bases). Germline loops: CDR1 LNHDA, CDR2 SQIVND (reference sequence). The CDR3 has 16 residues. Trimming stripped 6 bases from V and 7 bases from J, with 19 bases between. The CDR3, as DNA: TGTGCCAGTAGCACAGGTATGTCCGGTCCGAATTCACCCCTCCACTTT. It translates to CASSTGMSGPNSPLHF.

The chain employs TRBV2 and TRBJ2-3; D is unresolved. This CDR3 comprises 10 residues. CDR1 and CDR2 (germline): SNHLY, FYNNEI. V lost 8 bases to trimming and J lost 5 bases, with 5 bases between them. CDR3 in amino acids: CASRRDTQYF. The CDR3 coding sequence is TGTGCCAGCCGGAGAGATACGCAGTATTTT.

The chain recombines TRBV4-1 with TRBJ1-1; TRBD1 matches 7 bases. After removal of 0 bases from V and 10 bases from J, the junction contained 5 bases not matched to a gene. The CDR3 spans 13 residues. Germline CDR1 MGHRA, CDR2 YSYEKL. The CDR3 DNA follows: TGCGCCAGCAGCCAAGAGGGTCCAGGGGGAGCTTTCTTT. This encodes CASSQEGPGGAFF.

The chain couples TRBV14 to TRBJ2-1; D is perhaps TRBD2 (5 bases). V was clipped by 0 bases and J by 5 bases, with 17 bases between them. The CDR3 extends over 17 amino acids. Germline V CDR1 and CDR2: SGHDN, FVKESK. The CDR3 reads CASSQDHWQVGDNEQFF. The CDR3 region has the DNA TGTGCCAGCAGCCAAGATCATTGGCAAGTCGGGGACAATGAGCAGTTCTTC.

The CDR3 nucleotides read TGTGCCAGCAGCTTGGGCCAGGACAGGTCTTCGACCCAGTACTTC. It translates to CASSLGQDRSSTQYF. V usage is TRBV7-9 and J usage is TRBJ2-5, with TRBD1 matching over 7 bases. V lost 3 bases and J lost 7; bases outside the gene matches: 11. CDR1 SEHNR and CDR2 FQNEAQ come from the germline V gene (reference sequence). This CDR3 spans 15 amino acids.

The V gene is TRBV9, the J gene TRBJ2-1, with a tentative D call TRBD2 (6 bases). In germline, CDR1 is SGDLS, CDR2 YYNGEE. With 4 bases removed from V and 8 bases from J, the gap between germline ends came to 13 bases. The CDR3 spans 13 residues. The CDR3 bases are TGTGCCAGCAGCTTAGGCGGGGAGGATGAGCAGTTCTTC. Translation gives CASSLGGEDEQFF.

This clone came up a few times. CDR3 sequence: CATSSRDRGNEQFF. CDR3 nucleotides: TGTGCCACCAGTAGTAGGGACAGAGGCAATGAGCAGTTCTTC. This sequence joins TRBV24-1 and TRBJ2-1; 7 nucleotides agree with TRBD1. CDR3 length: 14 residues. With 6 bases clipped from V and 6 bases from J, the junction kept 7 bases outside the gene matches. Germline CDR1 and CDR2: KGHDR and SFDVKD.

The chain is built from TRBV7-8 and TRBJ2-5, with TRBD2 identical over 7 bases. J gave up 5 bases and V 6 bases, and 12 bases lay outside the gene matches. The CDR3 extends over 15 amino acids. In germline, CDR1 is SGHVS, CDR2 FQNEAQ. CDR3 protein: CASRTAGGRGETQYF. In DNA, the CDR3 is TGTGCCAGCAGGACAGCTGGCGGGAGAGGGGAGACCCAGTACTTC.

The genes are TRBV6-5 and TRBJ1-4; possibly TRBD1 for D (5 bases). The CDR3 is 15 residues long. The V gene's germline CDR1 is MNHEY and CDR2 SVGAGI. V dropped 4 bases and J dropped 8 bases, with 17 bases sitting between them. CDR3 loop: CASSWSGEASEKLFF. The CDR3 DNA reads as TGTGCCAGCAGTTGGTCGGGGGAGGCGTCCGAAAAACTGTTTTTT.

V usage is TRBV6-1 and J usage is TRBJ1-5; a weak D match, TRBD1 (5 bases). The CDR3 has 14 residues. V lost 0 bases, J lost 5 bases, and 8 bases lay in between. The germline CDR1 and CDR2 sequences are MNHNS and SASEGT. The CDR3 reads CASSEADSYQPQHF. Here the CDR3 DNA reads TGTGCCAGCAGTGAAGCTGACAGCTATCAGCCCCAGCATTTT.

The chain employs TRBV11-3 and TRBJ2-1; 8 nucleotides align to TRBD1. The CDR3 contains 13 residues. V dropped 5 bases and J dropped 7; count of bases not matched to a gene: 4. Germline CDR1 and CDR2: SGHNT and YENEEA. The DNA for the CDR3 is TGTGCCAGCAGCCGACAGGGGTGGAATGAGCAGTTCTTC. This encodes CASSRQGWNEQFF.

The genes are TRBV19 and TRBJ1-5, with 9 bases fitting TRBD1. Germline V gene sequence: CDR1 LNHDA, CDR2 SQIVND (reference sequence). The CDR3 spans 15 residues. The V and J ends lost 7 bases and 6 bases, in that order; junction bases with no gene match: 10. Here the CDR3 reads CASNPTGGLSQPQHF. CDR3 DNA sequence: TGTGCCAGTAACCCTACAGGGGGCTTATCTCAGCCCCAGCATTTT.

This clone was picked up one time. The CDR3 sequence: CASSFRVETYEQYF. CDR3 DNA: TGTGCCAGCAGCTTTCGGGTTGAGACCTACGAGCAGTACTTC. The rearrangement joins TRBV11-3 to TRBJ2-7; D is unresolved. V was clipped by 3 bases and J by 2 bases, with 11 bases between them. Germline V lookup: CDR1 SGHNT, CDR2 YENEEA. The CDR3 covers 14 residues.

The chain is built from TRBV27 and TRBJ1-4; D gene unclear. The V gene lost 5 bases and the J gene lost 8 bases, with 18 bases spanning the gap. This CDR3 contains 15 residues. The germline V gene has CDR1 MNHEY and CDR2 SMNVEV (reference sequence). The CDR3 DNA reads as TGTGCCAGCAGTACCACCCGGAACGCGGGGGAAAAACTGTTTTTT. Translation: CASSTTRNAGEKLFF.

This rearrangement joins TRBV24-1 to TRBJ1-6; no clear D gene. The CDR3 sequence is 13 residues long. V was pared by 4 bases and J by 7 bases, with 7 bases between. Germline CDR1 is KGHDR and CDR2 is SFDVKD. CDR3 coding DNA: TGTGCCACCAGTGACTCGAGGAATTCACCCCTCCACTTT. Translated, it gives CATSDSRNSPLHF.